These T cell receptor beta chains were read from a single sample in a study of T cell changes during pregnancy in multiple sclerosis. Assay: immunoSEQ multiplex PCR; the TCRdb copy retains only in-frame clones and omits some. This sample carries tens of thousands of clones, approximately 94% of them seen once, and the ten largest clones take about 0.34%. The sample was CD4+ T cells from peripheral blood mononuclear cells, taken after pregnancy. The receptors originated from a female donor with multiple sclerosis, enrolled in a pregnancy study. CDR3s include the opening cysteine and the closing phenylalanine or tryptophan.

TRBV7-9,TRBJ1-2,CASSLAGTYNYGYTF
TRBV6-5,TRBJ2-7,CASRSTTSYEQYF
TRBV27,TRBJ1-2,CASSSRQYYGYTF
TRBV25-1,TRBJ1-2,CASSDGGGYTF
TRBV4-1,TRBJ2-1,CASSQDGQASGGAYNEQFF
TRBV7-3,TRBJ2-2,CASSPGQGVTGELFF
TRBV21-1,TRBJ1-2,CASSKWWNREGDGYTF
TRBV6-1,TRBJ1-6,CASSDLDTGTPNSPLHF
TRBV19,TRBJ2-1,CASSVYNEQFF
TRBV2,TRBJ2-5,CASSELTVQETQYF
TRBV19,TRBJ1-6,CASSPRVSDSPLHF
TRBV9,TRBJ1-3,CASSTTAGTDSGNTIYF
TRBV29-1,TRBJ1-5,CSVSGGPKNQPQHF
TRBV9,TRBJ1-6,CASSVQVYNSPLHF